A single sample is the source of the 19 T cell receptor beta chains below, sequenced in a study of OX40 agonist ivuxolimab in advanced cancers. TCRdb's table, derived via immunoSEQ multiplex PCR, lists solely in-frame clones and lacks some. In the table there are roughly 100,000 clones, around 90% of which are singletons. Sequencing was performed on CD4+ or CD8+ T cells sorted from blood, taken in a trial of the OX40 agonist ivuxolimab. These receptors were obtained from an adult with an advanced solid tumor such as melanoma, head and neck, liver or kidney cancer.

The CDR3 reads CASSLEGRMKGMDEQFF. CDR3 nucleotides: TGCGCCAGCAGCTTGGAGGGGAGAATGAAGGGGATGGATGAGCAGTTCTTC. This chain links TRBV5-1 with TRBJ2-1; D possibly uses TRBD1 or TRBD2 (5 bases each). V was clipped by 0 bases and J by 8 bases, with 21 bases between them. CDR1 and CDR2 from the germline V gene are SGHRS and YFSETQ. This CDR3 comprises 17 residues. Full variable domain (missing parts from reference TRBV5-1 and TRBJ2-1): KAGVTQTPRYLIKTRGQQVTLSCSPISGHRSVSWYQQTPGQGLQFLFEYFSETQRNKGNFPGRFSGRQFSNSRSEMNVSTLELGDSALYLCASSLEGRMKGMDEQFFGPGTRLTVL.

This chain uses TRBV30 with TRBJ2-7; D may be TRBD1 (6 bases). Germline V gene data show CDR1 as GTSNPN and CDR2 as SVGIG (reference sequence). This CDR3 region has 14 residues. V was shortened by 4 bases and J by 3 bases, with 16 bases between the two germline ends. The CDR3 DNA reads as TGTGCCTGGAAGGTGGGCAGGGGCATCTACGAGCAGTACTTC. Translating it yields CAWKVGRGIYEQYF. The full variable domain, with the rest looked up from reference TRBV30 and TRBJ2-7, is SQTIHQWPATLVQPVGSPLSLECTVEGTSNPNLYWYRQAAGRGLQLLFYSVGIGQISSEVPQNLSASRPQDRQFILSSKKLLLSDSGFYLCAWKVGRGIYEQYFGPGTRLTVT.

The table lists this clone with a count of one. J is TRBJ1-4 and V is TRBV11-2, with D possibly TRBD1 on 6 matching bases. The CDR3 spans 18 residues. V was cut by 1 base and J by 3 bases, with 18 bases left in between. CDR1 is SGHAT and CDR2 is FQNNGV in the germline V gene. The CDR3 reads CASSLGNREASPNEKLFF. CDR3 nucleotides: TGTGCCAGCAGCTTAGGCAACAGGGAGGCGTCGCCTAATGAAAAACTGTTTTTT.

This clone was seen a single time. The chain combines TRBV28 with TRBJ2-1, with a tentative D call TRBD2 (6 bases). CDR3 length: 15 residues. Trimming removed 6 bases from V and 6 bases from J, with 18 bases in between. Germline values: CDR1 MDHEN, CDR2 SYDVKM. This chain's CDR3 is CASSLLGGPTNEQFF. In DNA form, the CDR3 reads TGTGCCAGCAGCCTGTTAGGAGGGCCGACCAATGAGCAGTTCTTC.

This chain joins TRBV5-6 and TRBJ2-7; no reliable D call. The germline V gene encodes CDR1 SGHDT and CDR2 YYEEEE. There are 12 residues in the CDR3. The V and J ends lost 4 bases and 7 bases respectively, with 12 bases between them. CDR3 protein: CASSHGYREQYF. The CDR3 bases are TGTGCCAGCAGCCACGGATATCGGGAGCAGTACTTC.

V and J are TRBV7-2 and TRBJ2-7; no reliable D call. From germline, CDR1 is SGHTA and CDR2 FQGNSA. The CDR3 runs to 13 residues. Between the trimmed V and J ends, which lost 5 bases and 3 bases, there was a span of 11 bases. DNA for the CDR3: TGTGCCAGCAGCCCTTCACTGGGCTACGAGCAGTACTTC. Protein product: CASSPSLGYEQYF.

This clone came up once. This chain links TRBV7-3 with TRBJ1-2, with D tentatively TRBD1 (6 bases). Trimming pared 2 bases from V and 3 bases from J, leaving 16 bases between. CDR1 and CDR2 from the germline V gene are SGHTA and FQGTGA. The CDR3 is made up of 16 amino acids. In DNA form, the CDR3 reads TGTGCCAGCAGCTTAGCGAGGACAGAGACAGACTATGGCTACACCTTC. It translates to CASSLARTETDYGYTF.

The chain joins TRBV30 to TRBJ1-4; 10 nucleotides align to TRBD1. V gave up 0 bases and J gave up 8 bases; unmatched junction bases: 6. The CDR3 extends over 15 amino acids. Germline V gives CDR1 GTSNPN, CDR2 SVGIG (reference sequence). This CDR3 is CAWSVPDRGTEKLFF. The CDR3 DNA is TGTGCCTGGAGTGTACCGGACAGGGGGACCGAAAAACTGTTTTTT.

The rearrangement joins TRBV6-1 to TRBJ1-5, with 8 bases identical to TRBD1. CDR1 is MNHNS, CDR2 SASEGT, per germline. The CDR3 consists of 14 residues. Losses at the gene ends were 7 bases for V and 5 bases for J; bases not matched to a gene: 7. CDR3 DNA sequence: TGTGCCAGCATTCAAGACAGGGGACATCAGCCCCAGCATTTT. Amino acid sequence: CASIQDRGHQPQHF.

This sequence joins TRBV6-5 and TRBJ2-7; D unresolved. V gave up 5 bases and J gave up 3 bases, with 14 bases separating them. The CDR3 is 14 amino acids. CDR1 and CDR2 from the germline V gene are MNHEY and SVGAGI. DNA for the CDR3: TGTGCCAGCAGTCCCCTCCCCCGGGTCTACGAGCAGTACTTC. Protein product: CASSPLPRVYEQYF.

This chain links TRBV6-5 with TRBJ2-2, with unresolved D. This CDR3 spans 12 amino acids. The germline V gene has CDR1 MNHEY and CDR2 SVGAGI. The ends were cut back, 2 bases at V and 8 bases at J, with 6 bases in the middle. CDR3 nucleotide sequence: TGTGCCAGCAGTTACCTACAGGGGGAGCTGTTTTTT. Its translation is CASSYLQGELFF.

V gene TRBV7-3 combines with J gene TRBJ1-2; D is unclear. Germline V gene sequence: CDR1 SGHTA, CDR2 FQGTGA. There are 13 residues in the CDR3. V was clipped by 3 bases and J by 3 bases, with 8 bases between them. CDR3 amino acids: CASSFKTDYGYTF. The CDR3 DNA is TGTGCCAGCAGCTTCAAGACGGACTATGGCTACACCTTC.

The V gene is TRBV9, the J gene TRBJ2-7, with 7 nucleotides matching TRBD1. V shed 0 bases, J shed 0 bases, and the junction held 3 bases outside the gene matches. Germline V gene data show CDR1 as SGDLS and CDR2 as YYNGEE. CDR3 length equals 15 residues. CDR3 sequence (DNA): TGTGCCAGCAGCGTAGCGACAGGGAGCTCCTACGAGCAGTACTTC. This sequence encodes CASSVATGSSYEQYF.

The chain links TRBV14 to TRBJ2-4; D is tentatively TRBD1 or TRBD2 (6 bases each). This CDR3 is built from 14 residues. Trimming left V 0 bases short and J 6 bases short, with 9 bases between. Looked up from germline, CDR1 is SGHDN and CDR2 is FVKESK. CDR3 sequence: CASSQDGGLNIQYF. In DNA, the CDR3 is TGTGCCAGCAGCCAAGATGGGGGGCTAAACATTCAGTACTTC.

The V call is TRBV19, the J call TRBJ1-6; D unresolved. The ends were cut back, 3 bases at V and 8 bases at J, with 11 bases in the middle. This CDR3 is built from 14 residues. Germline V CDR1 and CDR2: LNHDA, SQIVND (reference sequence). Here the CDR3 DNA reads TGTGCCAGTAGTATTCCCGGTTTTGATTCACCCCTCCACTTT. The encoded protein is CASSIPGFDSPLHF.

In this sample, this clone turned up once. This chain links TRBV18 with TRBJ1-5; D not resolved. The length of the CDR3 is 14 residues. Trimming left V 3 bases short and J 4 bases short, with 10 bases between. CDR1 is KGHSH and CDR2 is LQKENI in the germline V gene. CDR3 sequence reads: CASSPVGGNQPQHF. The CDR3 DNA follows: TGTGCCAGCTCACCGGTGGGTGGGAATCAGCCCCAGCATTTT. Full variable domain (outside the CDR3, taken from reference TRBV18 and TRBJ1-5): NAGVMQNPRHLVRRRGQEARLRCSPMKGHSHVYWYRQLPEEGLKFMVYLQKENIIDESGMPKERFSAEFPKEGPSILRIQQVVRGDSAAYFCASSPVGGNQPQHFGDGTRLSIL.

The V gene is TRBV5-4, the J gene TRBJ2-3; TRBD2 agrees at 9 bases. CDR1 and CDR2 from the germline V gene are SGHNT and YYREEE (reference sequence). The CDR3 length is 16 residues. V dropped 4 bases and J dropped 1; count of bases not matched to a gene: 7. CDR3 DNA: TGTGCCAGCAGCGGTAGCGGGGGCCGGGGCACAGATACGCAGTATTTT. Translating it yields CASSGSGGRGTDTQYF.

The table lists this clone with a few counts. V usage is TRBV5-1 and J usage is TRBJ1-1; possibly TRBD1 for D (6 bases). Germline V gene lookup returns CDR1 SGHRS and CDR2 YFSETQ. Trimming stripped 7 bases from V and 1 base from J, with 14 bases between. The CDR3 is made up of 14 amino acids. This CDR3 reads CASGNPGQNTEAFF. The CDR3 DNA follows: TGCGCCAGCGGAAACCCGGGACAGAACACTGAAGCTTTCTTT.

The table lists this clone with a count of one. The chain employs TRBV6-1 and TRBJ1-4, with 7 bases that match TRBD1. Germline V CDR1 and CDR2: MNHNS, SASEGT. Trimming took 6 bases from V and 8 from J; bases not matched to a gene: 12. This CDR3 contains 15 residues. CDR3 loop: CASRTSGTVGEKLFF. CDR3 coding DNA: TGTGCCAGCAGAACCTCCGGGACAGTGGGGGAAAAACTGTTTTTT.